This T cell receptor beta chain was identified in a study of Graves' ophthalmopathy and Graves' hyperthyroidism. Study-wide context: No ophthalmopathy within 18 months of follow-up signified stable hyperthyroidism. General study findings and limits: Sensitivity reached roughly 71% and specificity approximately 78% when the model predicted ophthalmopathy progression. Cross-validated, the 13-signature model showed 87.88%/81.08% sensitivity/specificity, and 80%/75% in the test set.

Amplified material comprised TCR beta CDR3 regions derived from RNA transcripts. The library came from an HTBI-primed first-round RT-PCR and a second-round multiplex PCR. In TCRdb, the multiplex PCR reads were re-called with MiXCR into one record per CDR3 protein. The table lists over a million distinct CDR3 sequences, 35% to 40% of them singletons, with more than 9.5% in the top ten. Per germline, CDR1 SGHAT and CDR2 FQNNGV. The CDR3 totals 16 residues. V lost 5 bases to trimming and J lost 4 bases; unmatched junction nucleotides: 12. Newly diagnosed hyperthyroidism donors, aged 18 to 65, duration under 2 months. This clonotype came up a few times. Its target is not known.

The gene calls are TRBV11-2 and TRBJ2-7, with 9 bases aligning to TRBD1. The source is an adult man with Graves' hyperthyroidism. Sequencing was carried out using peripheral blood or thyroid tissue (not recorded which). CDR3 nucleotides: TGTGCCAGCAGCCCACGTGGGACAGGGTTGGGTTACGAGCAGTACTTC. It specifies CASSPRGTGLGYEQYF.